This T cell receptor beta chain came from a study of cytomegalovirus exposure and HLA in healthy donors. Study at large: Inside one of the first data releases sat 80 million to 95 million unique TCRs taken from HLA-typed donors.

PCR involved 60 Vbeta and 13 Jbeta primers. Method: immunoSEQ multiplex PCR; TCRdb's copy keeps in-frame clones and lacks some. This table has more than 150,000 clones, 76% appearing once. As concerns this clone: Antigen unknown.

As for the donors, each was a healthy bone marrow donor. V trimming: 1 base; J trimming: 2 bases; junction bases outside the gene matches: 2. The CDR3 length is 17 residues. Germline values: CDR1 MDHEN, CDR2 SYDVKM. Findings and limits, study-wide: Among TCR beta chains, those listed as cytomegalovirus-associated numbered approximately 150. The productive fraction for most TCR beta V segments was about 87% or about 30% in an earlier analysis.

The chain recombines TRBV28 with TRBJ2-2; 12 bases line up with TRBD2. This receptor was taken from a young man in good health and CMV-seronegative. The sequenced sample consisted of PBMCs. As DNA, the CDR3 is TGTGCCAGCAGTTTATCAGGACTAGCGGGAAACACCGGGGAGCTGTTTTTT. It specifies CASSLSGLAGNTGELFF.